This TCR beta chain was profiled in a study of blood T cells in healthy people across ages. On this clonotype itself: Its specificity is not known.

General observations from the study: When set beside aged donors, long-lived donors presented more naive CD4+ cells and higher diversity. Estimated diversity that came from one million T cells was considered an underestimate.

Combining a sample-barcoded 5' primer with a J-beta primer mix, a second PCR ran for 7 to 11 cycles. Carrying 12 random nucleotides, a template-switch adaptor labeled each individual cDNA molecule. Each single sample gave us at least 2.5 million CDR3-containing paired-end reads. TCRdb redid the calling of the 5' RACE reads with MiXCR, one entry per CDR3 protein. The sample includes almost 1 million distinct CDR3 sequences, just over 50% of them seen just once. Sample: blood. The source is a woman aged 55-70 years in good health.

The CDR3 nucleotides read TGTGCCACCAGCAGAGATAGAGCACCTTCCTACGAGCAGTACTTC. Protein: CATSRDRAPSYEQYF. The chain employs TRBV15 and TRBJ2-7, with unresolved D. The CDR3 extends over 15 amino acids. Germline V CDR1 and CDR2: LNHNV, YYDKDF (reference sequence). V was clipped by 0 bases and J by 1 base, with 10 bases between them.